This TCR beta chain came from a study of T cells in Graves' hyperthyroidism and ophthalmopathy (dated by TCRdb to the late 2010s). Concerning the study at large: Peripheral blood was collected at initial diagnosis, before any treatment. After sampling, hyperthyroidism patients received methimazole starting at 30 mg daily, and ophthalmopathy patients received high-dose intravenous methylprednisolone. In six Graves' hyperthyroidism patients, the study also compared T-cell repertoires from thyroid tissue with T-cell repertoires from blood. Whether ophthalmopathy could be predicted prospectively was tested in an independent validation cohort made up of 18 to 20 hyperthyroidism patients plus 17 patients who later progressed to ophthalmopathy. The approximately 100 discovery patients were randomly divided into training and test sets at a 7:3 ratio. The paper describes TCR Vbeta CDR3 sequencing of 135 peripheral blood samples, made up of fewer than 50 ophthalmopathy patients, roughly 72 hyperthyroidism patients and about 17 progressor patients. To identify TCR V-J signatures that set the groups apart, the researchers used a discovery cohort of about a hundred patients, made up of 40 to 45 with Graves' ophthalmopathy and 55 to 65 with stable Graves' hyperthyroidism.

Results and caveats for the whole study, not just this receptor: Blood samples also contained most of the expanded thyroid clonotypes (frequency above 0.001), which suggests that blood repertoires may reflect thyroid immune responses. In validation, the model predicted progression to ophthalmopathy with around 71% sensitivity and less than 75% specificity, a median of approximately 6.5 months before onset. Sample size was not statistically predetermined, and investigators were not blinded to group allocation. A 13 V-J signature model separated ophthalmopathy from stable hyperthyroidism, with roughly 88% sensitivity and 81.08% specificity in cross-validation and 80%/75% in testing.

On this clonotype itself: This receptor's antigen is unknown. Within one base of it there is no much larger clone, and no base qualities were kept.

Hyperthyroidism patients were aged 18 to 65 years and newly diagnosed, with disease duration of less than 2 months. Patients with uncontrolled infections, other autoimmune diseases, pregnancy or lactation were excluded. Diagnoses were established on the basis of clinical symptoms, serum thyroxine and TRAb, thyroid ultrasound, and orbital computed tomography. Blood from progressor patients was drawn when they were first diagnosed with hyperthyroidism, before any ophthalmopathy symptoms appeared. Ficoll-Paque density gradient centrifugation was used to isolate PBMCs from approximately 11 ml of fresh peripheral blood. Patients classed as progressors first received a Graves' hyperthyroidism diagnosis and then went on to develop ophthalmopathy during follow-up. Total RNA was extracted using Trizol reagent, and RNA quality was assessed on an Agilent 2100 Bioanalyzer. The V end gives up 1 base and the J end 0 bases, leaving 6 bases in the junction not matched to a gene. Including cysteine and phenylalanine, the CDR3 has 16 amino acids. The DNA shown is the 48-base CDR3, in frame from base 1. CDR1 and CDR2 are drawn from the germline V gene (reference sequence): GTSNPN, SVGIG.

The TCR beta CDR3 regions were amplified from the RNA transcripts. For the first round of RT-PCR on the TCR CDR3, the HTBI primer set was used together with the Qiagen OneStep RT-PCR kit. Libraries were constructed in a second round of multiplex PCR, after which size selection and purification were carried out. Sequencing of the libraries was done on an Illumina HiSeq2000 using paired-end 100 bp reads. Under the source paper's analysis protocol: SOAPnuke was used to process the raw data, with reads discarded if the reads contained adapters or uncalled bases, had a mean Phred below 15, or lacked an exact constant-primer or identifier match. COPE v1.2.5 was used to merge the high-quality paired reads, and each unique nucleotide sequence was defined as a clonotype. MiTCR v1.1 was used to align the clonotypes against IMGT TRBV, TRBD and TRBJ reference segments. The analysis was restricted to V-J combinations with a frequency above 0.0001, which together covered approximately 99% of the repertoires. A TCS score was defined as the ratio between F50 (clonal expansion) and ExV (chaos), using BLOSUM62-based TCRdist between CDR3 peptides within each V-J. Welch's t-statistics and random forest reduced approximately 520 V-J features to 13, which were used in a naive Bayes classifier (R e1071). TCRdb redid the processing of the public reads, applying fastp at Q25 and MiXCR, and retained in-frame beta chains. Entries that share a CDR3 protein sequence are merged under the most common genes and DNA. The authors' filters were not applied to this entry. The sample includes 550,000 to 850,000 distinct CDR3 sequences, with around 19% observed a single time. The ten most abundant clones make up 15% to 20% of the sample.

The material sequenced was blood. This receptor chain uses TRBV30 and TRBJ1-5; a stretch of 7 junction bases matches TRBD1. The TCR sequence derives from a woman aged 50 to 60 with Graves' hyperthyroidism that later progressed to Graves' ophthalmopathy. Read as DNA, the sequence is TGTGCCTGGAGTGCCGACAGGGACGGTAGCAATCAGCCCCAGCATTTT. Its product reads: CAWSADRDGSNQPQHF.